The table lists the clone carrying this TCR beta chain with a count of one. Its target is not known. The junction departs from germline at one end; a sequencing error may be responsible. This sample was taken from a study of PD-1 blockade in classical Hodgkin lymphoma. Findings and limits, study-wide: Sources of repertoire differences remain undefined, possibly disease activity or prior therapy. A reduction in baseline TCR diversity was reportedly seen in newly diagnosed patients relative to healthy donors.

The germline V gene encodes CDR1 SQVTM and CDR2 ANQGSEA. CDR3 length: 13 residues. Repertoires were generated with immunoSEQ multiplex PCR, while TCRdb's copy carries only in-frame clones and drops some. The table lists tens of thousands of clones, more than 70% of them singletons. Regarding time point: cycle 4 day 1 (C4D1), after more than five weeks of nivolumab. Brentuximab vedotin exposure varied, and every patient relapsed after autologous stem cell transplantation. The sequences come from peripheral blood mononuclear cells (PBMCs), collected before the fourth cycle of nivolumab. The chain combines TRBV29-1 with TRBJ1-1, with a tentative D call TRBD1 (6 bases). This clonotype originated in a human donor with classical Hodgkin lymphoma. The CDR3 reads CSVEGGEDTEAFF. The DNA for the CDR3 is TGCAGCGTCGAAGGGGGGGAAGACACTGAAGCTTTCTTT.